The T cell receptor beta chain under discussion was sequenced for a study of regulatory T cells. Study-wide results and limits: Hydrophobic residues at CDR3 positions 6 and 7 were enriched in conventional CD4+ T cells of CD3G-deficient patients.

Germline assignment: CDR1 MNHEY and CDR2 SVGAGI. V lost 5 bases, J lost 8 bases, and 15 bases lay in between. CDR3 length: 13 residues. Amplification used 52 TRBV primers and 13 TRBJ primers. Clones were read by immunoSEQ multiplex PCR, and TCRdb kept only the in-frame ones, dropping some. The data contain tens of thousands of clones, less than 95% of them singletons. The table lists this clone with a count of one. Its antigen is currently unknown. V gene TRBV6-5 combines with J gene TRBJ1-2; possibly TRBD1 for D (6 bases). The sequenced material came from conventional CD4+ T cells sorted from blood. This clonotype originated in a person aged 18 to 30 with CD3G deficiency. CDR3 coding DNA: TGTGCCAGCAGTCAAAAAGGGGGTTGGGGCTACACCTTC. It yields the protein CASSQKGGWGYTF.